The 20 T cell receptor beta chains below were found in one sample sequenced in a study of control samples from healthy donors and cancer patients. Only in-frame clones appear in the TCRdb table, and some are missing; sequencing was by immunoSEQ multiplex PCR. Here the sample spans 150,000 to 200,000 clones, almost 90% being singletons. Sequencing input: blood. The receptors originated from a woman aged 45 to 65 in good health.

The V gene is TRBV5-5, the J gene TRBJ2-3; D remains unclear. V lost 1 base and J lost 0, with 15 bases in between. CDR1 is SGHKS and CDR2 is YYEKEE in the germline V gene (reference sequence). The CDR3 has 17 residues. The CDR3 protein is CASSLHPFDASTDTQYF. CDR3 nucleotide sequence: TGTGCCAGCAGCTTGCATCCGTTCGATGCTAGCACAGATACGCAGTATTTT.

The chain uses TRBV4-2 and TRBJ1-3; D remains ambiguous. V was clipped by 0 bases and J by 0 bases, with 12 bases between them. The germline CDR1 and CDR2 sequences are LGHNA and YNFKEQ. The CDR3 covers 17 residues. The CDR3 DNA reads as TGTGCCAGCAGCCAAGAGGTGTACGGACTCTCTGGAAACACCATATATTTT. Translated: CASSQEVYGLSGNTIYF.

The rearrangement links TRBV6-2 or TRBV6-3 to TRBJ1-2, with D uncertain. The germline V gene encodes CDR1 MNHEY and CDR2 SVGEGT. Trimming pared 6 bases from V and 6 bases from J, leaving 23 bases between. The CDR3 runs to 16 residues. In DNA form, the CDR3 reads TGTGCCAGCAGCCCTATGGGAGGAGACGGTTATCATGGCTACACCTTC. It codes for CASSPMGGDGYHGYTF.

V and J are TRBV5-1 and TRBJ2-2; 8 bases align to TRBD1. The germline V gene has CDR1 SGHRS and CDR2 YFSETQ. V lost 0 bases, J lost 7 bases, and 5 bases stayed unmatched. There are 15 residues in the CDR3. CDR3 DNA sequence: TGCGCCAGCAGCTTGGAGCCCAGGGGGCGCGGGGAGCTGTTTTTT. Amino acid sequence: CASSLEPRGRGELFF.

The V call is TRBV28, the J call TRBJ2-3; D is possibly TRBD2 (6 bases). CDR1 and CDR2 (germline): MDHEN, SYDVKM. Trimming took off 7 bases at V and 2 bases at J, with 16 bases between the two ends. The CDR3 is 15 residues long. The CDR3 loop reads CASTKRALHTDTQYF. CDR3 nucleotide sequence: TGTGCCAGCACCAAGCGGGCGTTACACACAGATACGCAGTATTTT.

This clone occurred once. The chain carries TRBV6-6 and TRBJ1-1, with unresolved D. Trimming removed 6 bases from V and 7 bases from J, with 9 bases in between. Germline CDR1 reads MNHNY; CDR2 reads SVGAGI (reference sequence). CDR3 length: 11 amino acids. The chain's CDR3 is CASRAGFEAFF. The CDR3 nucleotides are TGTGCCAGCAGGGCAGGATTTGAAGCTTTCTTT.

In its sample, this clone was seen once. CDR3 amino acids: CASLDRGETGELFF. In DNA, the CDR3 is TGTGCCAGCCTTGACAGGGGGGAGACCGGGGAGCTGTTTTTT. V and J are TRBV6-6 and TRBJ2-2, with 9 nucleotides matching TRBD1. This CDR3 is built from 14 residues. V lost 8 bases to trimming and J lost 5 bases; unmatched junction nucleotides: 6. Germline assignment: CDR1 MNHNY and CDR2 SVGAGI (reference sequence).

The gene calls are TRBV4-1 and TRBJ1-2; D gene ambiguous. This CDR3 is built from 13 residues. The V and J ends lost 4 bases and 4 bases respectively, with 10 bases between them. The germline V gene encodes CDR1 MGHRA and CDR2 YSYEKL. The CDR3 loop reads CASSREAGYGYTF. The CDR3 DNA is TGCGCCAGCAGCCGAGAGGCTGGCTATGGCTACACCTTC.

The rearrangement uses TRBV6-2 or TRBV6-3 and TRBJ2-6, with TRBD1 matching over 7 bases. The CDR3 is 19 amino acids. The trim removed 6 bases at V and 2 bases at J, leaving 16 bases unmatched. The V gene's germline CDR1 is MNHEY and CDR2 SVGEGT. The CDR3 reads CASSPRQGVVLAGANVLTF. In nucleotides, the CDR3 is TGTGCCAGCAGCCCACGACAGGGAGTCGTGTTAGCTGGGGCCAACGTCCTGACTTTC.

This sequence joins TRBV6-6 and TRBJ1-1; TRBD1 matches 11 bases. Germline values: CDR1 MNHNY, CDR2 SVGAGI (reference sequence). CDR3 length equals 16 residues. Trimming cost V 6 bases and J 5 bases; bases outside gene matches: 11. Here the CDR3 reads CASSHGTGGVRTEAFF. Written as DNA, the CDR3 is TGTGCCAGCAGCCACGGGACAGGGGGAGTAAGGACTGAAGCTTTCTTT.

This clone turned up a few times. The chain is built from TRBV3-1 (or the pseudogene TRBV3-2) and TRBJ1-3, with a tentative D call TRBD1 (5 bases). Germline CDR1 LGHDT, CDR2 YNNKEL (reference sequence). The CDR3 is 11 amino acids. V was pared by 1 base and J by 11 bases, with 6 bases between. This chain's CDR3 is CASSQGGPIYF. In DNA, the CDR3 is TGTGCCAGCAGCCAAGGGGGACCCATATATTTT.

The genes are TRBV7-2 and TRBJ2-7; D may be TRBD1 or TRBD2 (6 bases each). V was pared by 1 base and J by 7 bases, with 17 bases between. The CDR3 contains 15 residues. Germline V gives CDR1 SGHTA, CDR2 FQGNSA. The chain's CDR3 is CASSLGGAGTGEQYF. CDR3 nucleotide sequence: TGTGCCAGCAGCTTAGGGGGGGCAGGGACGGGAGAGCAGTACTTC.

V usage is TRBV18 and J usage is TRBJ2-5, with a possible D match to TRBD2 (6 bases). The V end was cut by 3 bases, the J end by 5 bases, with 10 bases between. Germline V gene sequence: CDR1 KGHSH, CDR2 LQKENI. The CDR3 runs 13 residues. CDR3 protein: CASSPVGGETQYF. In DNA, the CDR3 is TGTGCCAGCTCACCGGTCGGAGGGGAGACCCAGTACTTC.

V gene TRBV19 combines with J gene TRBJ1-1, with D possibly being TRBD1 (5 bases). Looked up from germline, CDR1 is LNHDA and CDR2 is SQIVND (reference sequence). The CDR3 consists of 13 residues. V was clipped by 5 bases and J by 3 bases, with 10 bases between them. In DNA, the CDR3 is TGTGCCAGTAGTCACAGGCAGTACACTGAAGCTTTCTTT. Translating gives CASSHRQYTEAFF.

This chain connects TRBV12-5 to TRBJ1-1; a possible D gene is TRBD1 (5 bases). Germline values: CDR1 LGHNT, CDR2 FRNRAP. This CDR3 has 13 residues. Trimming shortened V by 8 bases and J by 7 bases, and 17 bases separated the two germline ends. As DNA, the CDR3 is TGTGCTAGTTTCGACAGCGACGCACTTGAAGCTTTCTTT. The encoded protein is CASFDSDALEAFF.

This chain joins TRBV9 and TRBJ2-3, with TRBD1 matching over 11 bases. V was pared by 3 bases and J by 5 bases, with 5 bases of the junction left unmatched. Germline V CDR1 and CDR2: SGDLS, YYNGEE. The CDR3 extends over 15 amino acids. The CDR3 spells CASSAGQGVRDTQYF. CDR3 in DNA: TGTGCCAGCAGCGCGGGACAGGGGGTAAGAGATACGCAGTATTTT.

This clone has just one count. The J gene is TRBJ1-4, the V gene TRBV5-4; D gene unclear. Germline CDR1 SGHNT, CDR2 YYREEE (reference sequence). Trimming took off 0 bases at V and 0 bases at J, with 9 bases between the two ends. The CDR3 extends over 16 amino acids. CDR3 amino acids: CASSLGQSATNEKLFF. As DNA, the CDR3 is TGTGCCAGCAGCTTGGGGCAGAGTGCAACTAATGAAAAACTGTTTTTT.

This clone was detected only once. J is TRBJ1-3 and V is TRBV7-2; a possible D gene is TRBD1 (5 bases). The V end was cut by 3 bases, the J end by 4 bases, with 16 bases between. This CDR3 contains 16 residues. Germline V gene data show CDR1 as SGHTA and CDR2 as FQGNSA. CDR3 region: CASSLGTARAGNTIYF. The DNA of the CDR3 is TGTGCCAGCAGCTTGGGGACCGCCAGGGCGGGAAACACCATATATTTT.

The J gene is TRBJ2-7, the V gene TRBV28; TRBD2 aligns across 8 bases. Germline CDR1 is MDHEN and CDR2 is SYDVKM. The CDR3 runs 16 residues. V lost 8 bases, J lost 2 bases, and 14 bases stayed unmatched. The chain's CDR3 is CASPPGGGRAAYEQYF. In DNA, the CDR3 is TGTGCCAGCCCCCCGGGAGGGGGGCGCGCGGCCTACGAGCAGTACTTC.

The rearrangement links TRBV7-9 to TRBJ1-1; D gene uncertain. CDR3 length: 15 amino acids. The germline CDR1 and CDR2 sequences are SEHNR and FQNEAQ (reference sequence). Trimming removed 3 bases at V and 0 bases at J, with 11 bases between. The CDR3 region is CASSFSSGMNTEAFF. CDR3 DNA sequence: TGTGCCAGCAGCTTCAGTTCTGGGATGAACACTGAAGCTTTCTTT.